The T cell receptor beta chain described here comes from a study of T-cell reconstitution after alpha-beta-depleted transplantation in children. Unique molecular identifiers tagged the TCRbeta library. From the PCR reads, TCRdb called clonotypes with MiXCR, one entry per CDR3 protein. The repertoire holds roughly 670,000 distinct CDR3 sequences, with approximately 14% as singletons. Points on this clonotype: As yet, its antigen is unknown.

With 1 base removed from V and 5 bases from J, the gap between germline ends came to 8 bases. CDR3 length: 12 residues. Germline V lookup: CDR1 SQVTM, CDR2 ANQGSEA. The study's findings and limits: Some patients' high day-60 TCRbeta diversity was attributed to recipient cells surviving conditioning. Several hundred expanded graft clones reportedly supplied alpha-beta T cells about two months after transplant. Once a year had passed after transplant, T-cell counts and diversity came mostly from newly produced T cells.

This sequence joins TRBV29-1 and TRBJ2-5; D not resolved. The starting material was PBMCs, obtained before TCRalphabeta/CD19-depleted stem cell transplant. The sequence was obtained from a girl under 10 years old with congenital amegakaryocytic thrombocytopenia, due to receive a stem cell transplant. The CDR3 spells CSVEVRAETQYF. The DNA for the CDR3 is TGCAGCGTTGAAGTTAGGGCCGAGACCCAGTACTTC.